Each of the 30 T cell receptor beta chains below was sequenced from the same sample in a study of T cells in Graves' hyperthyroidism and ophthalmopathy. The TCR beta CDR3 regions underwent amplification using RNA transcripts as the source. The HTBI primer set was used in a first-round RT-PCR of the TCR CDR3. TCRdb re-called the multiplex PCR reads through MiXCR, storing one row per CDR3 protein. The sample records 550,000 to 650,000 distinct CDR3 sequences, around 15% being singletons. Sequencing used blood. The receptors were gathered from a woman between 40 and 55 years old with Graves' hyperthyroidism.

Worth noting for this clonotype: Here the CDR3 omits its conserved ending phenylalanine or tryptophan, so a read error is the likely source. This chain's CDR3 is CASSYSGRAFL. The CDR3 bases are TGTGCCAGCAGTTACTCCGGGAGAGCTTTCCTT. V usage is TRBV6-2 or TRBV6-3 and J usage is TRBJ1-1; no clear D. V was pared by 0 bases and J by 10 bases, with 6 bases between. The CDR3 runs to 11 residues. Looked up from germline, CDR1 is MNHEY and CDR2 is SVGEGT.

In this sample, this clonotype turned up many times. V is TRBV10-3 and J is TRBJ2-5; TRBD2 matches 10 bases. There are 15 residues in the CDR3. Germline-derived CDR1 and CDR2 are ENHRY and SYGVKD. V was pared by 0 bases and J by 3 bases, with 1 base of the junction left unmatched. The CDR3 DNA sequence: TGTGCCATCAGTGAGTCGCTAGCGGGAGAAGAGACCCAGTACTTC. Protein sequence: CAISESLAGEETQYF.

The table lists this clonotype with many counts. The chain links TRBV29-1 to TRBJ2-3; no reliable D call. V was trimmed by 7 bases and J by 0 bases, leaving 5 bases between them. CDR3 size: 11 residues. Germline CDR1 and CDR2: SQVTM and ANQGSEA. The CDR3 DNA reads TGCAGCGGGGGTAGCACAGATACGCAGTATTTT. Translated: CSGGSTDTQYF.

This clonotype was counted at least ten times. The chain recombines TRBV28 with TRBJ2-3; 8 bases line up with TRBD2. Per the germline V gene, CDR1 is MDHEN and CDR2 is SYDVKM. CDR3 length equals 15 residues. V gave up 8 bases and J gave up 1 base; unmatched junction bases: 8. The CDR3 nucleotides are TGTGCCAGCCAAAGCGGGAGTTCGGGCACAGATACGCAGTATTTT. The encoded protein is CASQSGSSGTDTQYF.

This clonotype was recorded many times. The rearrangement joins TRBV6-2 or TRBV6-3 to TRBJ2-7; D is undetermined. Trimming took off 0 bases at V and 0 bases at J, with 3 bases between the two ends. Germline-derived CDR1 and CDR2 are MNHEY and SVGEGT. This CDR3 spans 13 amino acids. CDR3 in amino acids: CASSYSVSYEQYF. Written as DNA, the CDR3 is TGTGCCAGCAGTTACTCGGTCTCCTACGAGCAGTACTTC.

In this sample, this clonotype turned up many times. The chain recombines TRBV2 with TRBJ2-3, with D perhaps given as TRBD1 or TRBD2 (5 bases each). Trimming left V 8 bases short and J 6 bases short, with 21 bases between. CDR1 and CDR2 (germline): SNHLY, FYNNEI. The CDR3 totals 15 residues. The CDR3 loop reads CASHQGSTQRDTQYF. In nucleotides, the CDR3 is TGTGCCAGCCACCAGGGATCCACCCAGCGGGATACGCAGTATTTT. The whole variable domain, remainder taken from reference TRBV2 and TRBJ2-3, is EPEVTQTPSHQVTQMGQEVILRCVPISNHLYFYWYRQILGQKVEFLVSFYNNEISEKSEIFDDQFSVERPDGSNFTLKIRSTKLEDSAMYFCASHQGSTQRDTQYFGPGTRLTVL.

This clonotype was detected many times. The chain combines TRBV2 with TRBJ1-5, with unresolved D. Germline CDR1 and CDR2: SNHLY and FYNNEI. The CDR3 spans 15 residues. V was cut by 8 bases and J by 6 bases, with 20 bases left in between. The CDR3 here is CASAPGPQRFQPQHF. The CDR3 nucleotides read TGTGCCAGCGCGCCGGGTCCCCAAAGATTTCAGCCCCAGCATTTT. The whole variable domain, remainder taken from reference TRBV2 and TRBJ1-5, is EPEVTQTPSHQVTQMGQEVILRCVPISNHLYFYWYRQILGQKVEFLVSFYNNEISEKSEIFDDQFSVERPDGSNFTLKIRSTKLEDSAMYFCASAPGPQRFQPQHFGDGTRLSIL.

This clonotype was observed many times. V usage is TRBV10-1 and J usage is TRBJ1-1; D is ambiguous. The germline V gene encodes CDR1 WNHNN and CDR2 SYGVQD (reference sequence). The V gene lost 6 bases and the J gene lost 4 bases, with 12 bases spanning the gap. This CDR3 is built from 13 residues. CDR3 protein: CASSGGRGTEAFF. The CDR3 nucleotides are TGCGCCAGCAGCGGAGGCCGGGGCACTGAAGCTTTCTTT.

This clonotype was recorded at least ten times. The CDR3 loop reads CSVEETRTSYEQYF. The DNA for the CDR3 is TGCAGCGTTGAAGAAACAAGGACATCCTACGAGCAGTACTTC. The chain has TRBV29-1 and TRBJ2-7, with a weak D call TRBD1 (5 bases). Trimming cost V 0 bases and J 1 base, with 10 bases left between them. The CDR3 spans 14 residues. CDR1 SQVTM and CDR2 ANQGSEA come from the germline V gene.

This clonotype has only a few counts. V is TRBV29-1 and J is TRBJ1-5; D might be TRBD1 (6 bases). Germline loops: CDR1 SQVTM, CDR2 ANQGSEA. V gave up 0 bases and J gave up 7 bases, with 10 bases separating them. This CDR3 region has 13 residues. The CDR3, as DNA: TGCAGCGTTGAAGAGCCAGGGGAACAGCCCCAGCATTTT. It is translated as CSVEEPGEQPQHF.

This clonotype was detected a few times. V gene TRBV10-3 combines with J gene TRBJ2-3; 8 nucleotides match TRBD1. The CDR3 loop spans 14 amino acids. Germline V gene sequence: CDR1 ENHRY, CDR2 SYGVKD. Trimming cost V 8 bases and J 6 bases; bases outside gene matches: 10. The CDR3 nucleotides are TGTGCCATCGGCCGGGGGCAGGGGGCGGATACGCAGTATTTT. Translation gives CAIGRGQGADTQYF.

This clonotype was counted a few times. The chain carries TRBV5-1 and TRBJ2-5; 11 nucleotides align to TRBD2. The CDR3 runs 16 residues. Trimming at V came to 2 bases and at J to 1 base, leaving 4 bases not matched to a gene. Germline V gives CDR1 SGHRS, CDR2 YFSETQ. In DNA, the CDR3 is TGCGCCAGCAGCTTTGCTAGCGGGGGGATCCAAGAGACCCAGTACTTC. It yields the protein CASSFASGGIQETQYF.

The chain joins TRBV28 to TRBJ1-4; TRBD1 is a possible D gene (6 bases). Trimming took 6 bases from V and 3 from J, leaving 11 bases between them. Germline V gene sequence: CDR1 MDHEN, CDR2 SYDVKM. This CDR3 has 14 amino acids. The DNA for the CDR3 is TGTGCCAGCAGGCCGACAGGTTCTAATGAAAAACTGTTTTTT. Protein product: CASRPTGSNEKLFF.

This clonotype has only one observation. This chain links TRBV30 with TRBJ1-4; D is possibly TRBD1 (6 bases). The V gene lost 4 bases and the J gene lost 7 bases, with 13 bases spanning the gap. The CDR3 contains 13 residues. Germline CDR1 and CDR2: GTSNPN and SVGIG (reference sequence). The DNA for the CDR3 is TGTGCCTGGATGCAGGGGAATAGTGAAAAACTGTTTTTT. It yields the protein CAWMQGNSEKLFF.

The chain is built from TRBV7-9 and TRBJ1-4, with a possible D match to TRBD1 (5 bases). Germline V CDR1 and CDR2: SEHNR, FQNEAQ (reference sequence). The V gene lost 5 bases and the J gene lost 5 bases, with 9 bases spanning the gap. The CDR3 length is 13 residues. Written as DNA, the CDR3 is TGTGCCAGCAGCCCCCGGGGCAATGAAAAACTGTTTTTT. This translates into CASSPRGNEKLFF.

This clonotype was found many times. The gene calls are TRBV30 and TRBJ2-1, with D possibly being TRBD2 (5 bases). The V and J ends lost 3 bases and 8 bases respectively, with 11 bases between them. Germline V lookup: CDR1 GTSNPN, CDR2 SVGIG (reference sequence). The CDR3 covers 12 residues. DNA for the CDR3: TGTGCCTGGAGGGACTTCCCCCATGAGCAGTTCTTC. This encodes CAWRDFPHEQFF.

The chain is built from TRBV4-2 and TRBJ1-1, with 10 bases matching TRBD1. This CDR3 contains 15 residues. Germline V gives CDR1 LGHNA, CDR2 YNFKEQ. V gave up 0 bases and J gave up 10 bases; unmatched junction bases: 8. As DNA, the CDR3 is TGTGCCAGCAGCCAAGATTCGTGGACAGGGGGAAGAGCTTTCTTT. Translating it yields CASSQDSWTGGRAFF.

With respect to this clonotype: This may stem from a read error, because a much larger clone lies one nucleotide away. The J gene is TRBJ2-7, the V gene TRBV29-1; a weak D match, TRBD2 (5 bases). Germline assignment: CDR1 SQVTM and CDR2 ANQGSEA. CDR3 size: 14 residues. V lost 7 bases and J 6 bases, leaving 22 bases between the germline ends. CDR3 in amino acids: CSAGGGIQPSEQYF. DNA of the CDR3: TGCAGCGCTGGAGGTGGAATCCAACCCTCCGAGCAGTACTTC.

This clonotype was picked up many times. This rearrangement joins TRBV29-1 to TRBJ2-7; possibly TRBD1 for D (8 bases). Germline values: CDR1 SQVTM, CDR2 ANQGSEA. V was cut by 6 bases and J by 0 bases, with 18 bases left in between. The CDR3 extends over 15 amino acids. The CDR3 region is CSVTGGGYSSYEQYF. DNA for the CDR3: TGCAGCGTCACAGGGGGAGGGTATAGCTCCTACGAGCAGTACTTC.

At least ten counts were recorded for this clonotype. The rearrangement uses TRBV20-1 and TRBJ1-4; 7 bases are a match to TRBD1. J lost 8 bases, V lost 3 bases, and 0 bases had no gene match. Germline-derived CDR1 and CDR2 are DFQATT and SNEGSKA (reference sequence). The CDR3 consists of 11 residues. The chain's CDR3 is CSARGQEKLFF. The CDR3, as DNA: TGCAGTGCTAGGGGACAGGAAAAACTGTTTTTT.

At least ten counts were recorded for this clonotype. This sequence joins TRBV27 and TRBJ2-7; 7 nucleotides align to TRBD2. CDR1 MNHEY and CDR2 SMNVEV come from the germline V gene (reference sequence). J gave up 2 bases and V 5 bases, and 3 bases lay outside the gene matches. The CDR3 runs to 13 residues. CDR3 protein: CASSRGTTYEQYF. DNA of the CDR3: TGTGCCAGCAGTCGGGGGACTACCTACGAGCAGTACTTC.

This clonotype was seen repeatedly, ten times or more. The CDR3 region is CASRTQGPNQPQHF. The CDR3 DNA sequence: TGTGCCAGCAGGACACAGGGACCCAATCAGCCCCAGCATTTT. The genes are TRBV2 and TRBJ1-5, with a weak D call TRBD1 (6 bases). Trimming shortened V by 6 bases and J by 3 bases, and 12 bases separated the two germline ends. Germline V CDR1 and CDR2: SNHLY, FYNNEI. The CDR3 spans 14 residues.

As to this clonotype: At one end, the junction sequence differs from germline, possibly due to a read error. V and J are TRBV7-9 and TRBJ2-1, with 9 positions matching TRBD2. The germline gives CDR1 SEHNR, CDR2 FQNEAQ (reference sequence). The CDR3 is 17 residues long. CDR3 residues: CASSFPRLAEFYNGQFF. CDR3 DNA sequence: TGTGCCAGCAGCTTCCCTCGACTAGCGGAGTTCTACAATGGGCAGTTCTTC. The full variable domain, with the rest looked up from reference TRBV7-9 and TRBJ2-1, is DTGVSQNPRHKITKRGQNVTFRCDPISEHNRLYWYRQTLGQGPEFLTYFQNEAQLEKSRLLSDRFSAERPKGSFSTLEIQRTEQGDSAMYLCASSFPRLAEFYNGQFFGPGTRLTVL.

This clonotype has a count of ten or more. The chain recombines TRBV28 with TRBJ2-7; no firm D call. Germline CDR1 reads MDHEN; CDR2 reads SYDVKM. Trimming took 8 bases from V and 6 from J, leaving 20 bases between them. This CDR3 has 14 amino acids. The CDR3 sequence: CASCVRQPGPEQYF. CDR3 nucleotide sequence: TGTGCCAGCTGCGTGAGACAACCGGGCCCCGAGCAGTACTTC. The variable domain in full, completed from reference TRBV28 and TRBJ2-7, reads DVKVTQSSRYLVKRTGEKVFLECVQDMDHENMFWYRQDPGLGLRLIYFSYDVKMKEKGDIPEGYSVSREKKERFSLILESASTNQTSMYLCASCVRQPGPEQYFGPGTRLTVT.

This clonotype was recorded a few times. The rearrangement joins TRBV28 to TRBJ2-7; D is unresolved. The V end lost 4 bases, the J end lost 3 bases, and 10 bases lay between the germline ends. The CDR3 is 13 amino acids. CDR1 MDHEN and CDR2 SYDVKM come from the germline V gene. The CDR3 DNA reads TGTGCCAGCAGTTCGATTTCAGACTACGAGCAGTACTTC. Protein sequence: CASSSISDYEQYF.

This clonotype occurred many times. This chain joins TRBV20-1 and TRBJ1-5; TRBD1 aligns across 8 bases. Germline V gene lookup returns CDR1 DFQATT and CDR2 SNEGSKA (reference sequence). The V segment lost 4 bases and the J segment 2 bases; nucleotides outside the gene matches: 4. The CDR3 runs to 14 residues. CDR3 nucleotides: TGCAGTGCTACAGGACAGGGTGGCAATCAGCCCCAGCATTTT. This codes for CSATGQGGNQPQHF.

The V gene is TRBV12-5, the J gene TRBJ1-1, with D tentatively TRBD1 (6 bases). The germline CDR1 and CDR2 sequences are LGHNT and FRNRAP. This CDR3 comprises 12 residues. Trimming shortened V by 4 bases and J by 6 bases, and 9 bases separated the two germline ends. CDR3 residues: CASGYEGAEAFF. The CDR3 bases are TGTGCTAGTGGTTATGAGGGGGCTGAAGCTTTCTTT.

This clonotype has a count of ten or more. The chain uses TRBV28 and TRBJ2-1; TRBD2 aligns across 8 bases. In germline, CDR1 is MDHEN, CDR2 SYDVKM. The CDR3 extends over 14 amino acids. Trimming at V came to 5 bases and at J to 8 bases, leaving 8 bases not matched to a gene. The CDR3 loop reads CASSKLAASDEQFF. The CDR3 bases are TGTGCCAGCAGTAAACTAGCGGCTAGCGATGAGCAGTTCTTC.

This clonotype came up many times. The V gene is TRBV12-3 or TRBV12-4, the J gene TRBJ2-1; 10 nucleotides align to TRBD1. CDR3 length: 16 amino acids. V gave up 6 bases and J gave up 2 bases; unmatched junction bases: 7. CDR3 nucleotides: TGTGCCAGCAGCTCAACGGGACAGGGGACCTACAATGAGCAGTTCTTC. Its protein product is CASSSTGQGTYNEQFF.

This clonotype was picked up many times. The chain joins TRBV12-3 or TRBV12-4 to TRBJ1-2; D unresolved. V shed 4 bases and J shed 4 bases, with 13 bases lying between them. The CDR3 totals 14 residues. CDR3 region: CASSSLTRSYGYTF. The CDR3 nucleotides read TGTGCCAGCAGTTCTCTGACAAGATCCTATGGCTACACCTTC.